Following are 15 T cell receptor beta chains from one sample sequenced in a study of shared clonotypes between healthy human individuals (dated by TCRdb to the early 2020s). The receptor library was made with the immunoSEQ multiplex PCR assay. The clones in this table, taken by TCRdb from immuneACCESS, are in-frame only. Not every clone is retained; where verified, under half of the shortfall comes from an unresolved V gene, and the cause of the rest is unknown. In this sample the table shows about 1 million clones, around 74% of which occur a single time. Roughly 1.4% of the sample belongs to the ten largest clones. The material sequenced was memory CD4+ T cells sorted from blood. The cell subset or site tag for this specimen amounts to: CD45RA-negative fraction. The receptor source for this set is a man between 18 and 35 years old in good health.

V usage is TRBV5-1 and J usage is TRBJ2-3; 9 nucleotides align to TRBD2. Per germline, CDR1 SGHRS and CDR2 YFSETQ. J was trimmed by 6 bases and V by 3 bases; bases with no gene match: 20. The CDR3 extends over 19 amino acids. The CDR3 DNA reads TGCGCCAGCAGCTCCAGGGCGGGAGGGTCGAGTAGATTGACGGATACGCAGTATTTT. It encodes CASSSRAGGSSRLTDTQYF.

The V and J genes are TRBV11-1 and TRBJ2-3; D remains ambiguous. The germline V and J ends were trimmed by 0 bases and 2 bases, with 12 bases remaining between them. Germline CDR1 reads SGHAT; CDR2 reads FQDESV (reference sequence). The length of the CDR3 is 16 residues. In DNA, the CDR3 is TGTGCCAGCAGCTTAGCCCCAGCAGGATTCACAGATACGCAGTATTTT. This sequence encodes CASSLAPAGFTDTQYF. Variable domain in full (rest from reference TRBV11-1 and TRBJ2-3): EAEVAQSPRYKITEKSQAVAFWCDPISGHATLYWYRQILGQGPELLVQFQDESVVDDSQLPKDRFSAERLKGVDSTLKIQPAELGDSAMYLCASSLAPAGFTDTQYFGPGTRLTVL.

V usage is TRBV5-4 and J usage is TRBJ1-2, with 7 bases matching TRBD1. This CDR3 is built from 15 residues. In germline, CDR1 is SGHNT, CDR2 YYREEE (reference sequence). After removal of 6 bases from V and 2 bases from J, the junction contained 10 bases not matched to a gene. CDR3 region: CASKLGQEQNYGYTF. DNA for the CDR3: TGTGCCAGCAAACTTGGACAGGAGCAAAACTATGGCTACACCTTC.

This CDR3 reads CASSFPTSGRLSSYNEQFF. The CDR3 DNA reads TGTGCCAGCAGCTTCCCCACTAGCGGGAGGTTAAGCTCCTACAATGAGCAGTTCTTC. V and J are TRBV7-9 and TRBJ2-1; 12 bases are a match to TRBD2. Germline CDR1 is SEHNR and CDR2 is FQNEAQ (reference sequence). Trimming removed 3 bases from V and 0 bases from J; junction bases left unmatched: 9. This CDR3 contains 19 residues.

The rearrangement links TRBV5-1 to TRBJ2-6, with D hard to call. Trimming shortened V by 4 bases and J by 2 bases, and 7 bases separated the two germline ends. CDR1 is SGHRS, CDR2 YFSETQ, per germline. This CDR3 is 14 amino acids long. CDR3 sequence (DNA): TGCGCCAGCAGCACATCAGCTGGGGCCAACGTCCTGACTTTC. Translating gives CASSTSAGANVLTF. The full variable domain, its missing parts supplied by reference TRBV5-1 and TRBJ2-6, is KAGVTQTPRYLIKTRGQQVTLSCSPISGHRSVSWYQQTPGQGLQFLFEYFSETQRNKGNFPGRFSGRQFSNSRSEMNVSTLELGDSALYLCASSTSAGANVLTFGAGSRLTVL.

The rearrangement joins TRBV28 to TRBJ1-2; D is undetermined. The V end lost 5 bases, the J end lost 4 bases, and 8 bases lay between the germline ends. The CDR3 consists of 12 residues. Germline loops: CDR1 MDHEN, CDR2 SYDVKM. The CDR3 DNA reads TGTGCCAGCAGTCCCCGCTTCTATGGCTACACCTTC. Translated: CASSPRFYGYTF.

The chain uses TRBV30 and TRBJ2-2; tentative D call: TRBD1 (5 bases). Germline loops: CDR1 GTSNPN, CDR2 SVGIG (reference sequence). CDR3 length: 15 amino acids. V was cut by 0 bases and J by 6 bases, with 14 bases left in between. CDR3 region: CAWSVRGWSPGELFF. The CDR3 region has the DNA TGTGCCTGGAGTGTAAGGGGATGGAGTCCCGGGGAGCTGTTTTTT.

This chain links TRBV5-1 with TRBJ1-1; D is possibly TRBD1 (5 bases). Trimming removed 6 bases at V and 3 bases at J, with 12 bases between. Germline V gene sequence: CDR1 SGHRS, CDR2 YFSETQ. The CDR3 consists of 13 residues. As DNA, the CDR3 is TGCGCCAGCAAAAGGGGCAGGGACACTGAAGCTTTCTTT. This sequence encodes CASKRGRDTEAFF.

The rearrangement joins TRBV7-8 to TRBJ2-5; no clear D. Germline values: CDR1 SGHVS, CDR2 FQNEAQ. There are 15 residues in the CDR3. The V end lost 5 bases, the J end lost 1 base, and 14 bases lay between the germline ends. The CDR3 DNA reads TGTGCCAGCAGCCCCACCGAAACCCGCCAAGAGACCCAGTACTTC. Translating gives CASSPTETRQETQYF. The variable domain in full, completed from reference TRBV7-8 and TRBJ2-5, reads GAGVSQSPRYKVAKRGQDVALRCDPISGHVSLFWYQQALGQGPEFLTYFQNEAQLDKSGLPSDRFFAERPEGSVSTLKIQRTQQEDSAVYLCASSPTETRQETQYFGPGTRLLVL.

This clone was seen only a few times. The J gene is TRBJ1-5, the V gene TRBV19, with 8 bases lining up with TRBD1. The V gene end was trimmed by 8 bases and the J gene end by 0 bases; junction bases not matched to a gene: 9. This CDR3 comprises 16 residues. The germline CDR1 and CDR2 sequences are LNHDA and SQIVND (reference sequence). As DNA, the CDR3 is TGTGCCAGTGTACAGGGGGGGGCTTATAGCAATCAGCCCCAGCATTTT. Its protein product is CASVQGGAYSNQPQHF.

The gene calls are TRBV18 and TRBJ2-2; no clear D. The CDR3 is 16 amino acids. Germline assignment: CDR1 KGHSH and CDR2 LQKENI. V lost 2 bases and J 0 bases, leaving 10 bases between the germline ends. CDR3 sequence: CASSPFAPSNTGELFF. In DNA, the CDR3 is TGTGCCAGCTCACCATTTGCTCCGTCGAACACCGGGGAGCTGTTTTTT. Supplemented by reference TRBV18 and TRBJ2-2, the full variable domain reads NAGVMQNPRHLVRRRGQEARLRCSPMKGHSHVYWYRQLPEEGLKFMVYLQKENIIDESGMPKERFSAEFPKEGPSILRIQQVVRGDSAAYFCASSPFAPSNTGELFFGEGSRLTVL.

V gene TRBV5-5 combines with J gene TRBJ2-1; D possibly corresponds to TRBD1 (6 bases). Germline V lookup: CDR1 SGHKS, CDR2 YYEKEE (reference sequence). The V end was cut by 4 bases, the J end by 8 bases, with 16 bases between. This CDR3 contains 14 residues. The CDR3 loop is CASSGTSLGDEQFF. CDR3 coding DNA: TGTGCCAGCAGCGGGACAAGCTTAGGCGATGAGCAGTTCTTC.

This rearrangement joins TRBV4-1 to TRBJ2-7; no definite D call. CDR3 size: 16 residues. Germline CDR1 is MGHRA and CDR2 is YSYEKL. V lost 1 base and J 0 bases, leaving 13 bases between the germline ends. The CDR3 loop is CASSQGRAIASYEQYF. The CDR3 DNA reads TGCGCCAGCAGCCAAGGGCGAGCGATTGCCTCCTACGAGCAGTACTTC.

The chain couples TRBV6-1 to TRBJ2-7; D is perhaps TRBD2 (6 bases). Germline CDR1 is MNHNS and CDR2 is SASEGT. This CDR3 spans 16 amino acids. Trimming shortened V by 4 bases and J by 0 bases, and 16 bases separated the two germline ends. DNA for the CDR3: TGTGCCAGCAGTGTAGGGGCGGGGCCCGCCTCCTACGAGCAGTACTTC. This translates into CASSVGAGPASYEQYF.

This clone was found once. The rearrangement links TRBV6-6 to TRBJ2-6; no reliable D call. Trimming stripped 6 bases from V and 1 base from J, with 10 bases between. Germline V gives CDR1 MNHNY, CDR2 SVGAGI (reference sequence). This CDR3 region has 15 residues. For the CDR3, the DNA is TGTGCCAGCAGCCGGAAATCTTCTGGGGCCAACGTCCTGACTTTC. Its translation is CASSRKSSGANVLTF.